This passage covers 19 T cell receptor beta chains from one sample sequenced in a study of T cells in Graves' hyperthyroidism and ophthalmopathy. Amplified regions were TCR beta CDR3 sequences from RNA transcripts. Using the HTBI primer set, a first-round RT-PCR was run on the TCR CDR3. TCRdb reanalysed the multiplex PCR reads using MiXCR and keeps one entry per CDR3 protein. The data hold about 52,000 distinct CDR3 sequences, with less than 60% observed a single time. The sequencing sample was made of blood. Source of these receptors: a woman aged 45-65 years with Graves' ophthalmopathy.

This clonotype is a singleton in its sample. A much larger clone lies a single base off, so this may be a read error. Since the CDR3 does not end with the conserved phenylalanine or tryptophan, this likely comes from a read error. The CDR3 protein is CASSEGFGGWQGAGEQYL. The CDR3 DNA is TGTGCCAGCAGTGAAGGTTTCGGGGGGTGGCAGGGGGCCGGCGAGCAGTACCTC. V is TRBV6-1 and J is TRBJ2-7; possible D gene TRBD1, 8 bases. V lost 1 base to trimming and J lost 6 bases, with 25 bases between them. This CDR3 contains 18 residues. Germline V gene sequence: CDR1 MNHNS, CDR2 SASEGT.

This chain connects TRBV5-6 to TRBJ1-6; 9 nucleotides line up with TRBD1. This CDR3 is 14 amino acids long. Germline CDR1 and CDR2: SGHDT and YYEEEE. The ends lost 2 bases at V and 10 bases at J; junction bases unmatched: 4. Here the CDR3 DNA reads TGTGCCAGCAGCTTACGGGACAGGGCCTCACCCCTCCACTTT. It translates to CASSLRDRASPLHF.

Concerning this clonotype itself: The germline gene is not matched at one end of the junction; a read error may be the cause. V and J are TRBV6-5 and TRBJ2-7, with 8 bases lining up with TRBD1. The CDR3 consists of 13 residues. CDR1 is MNHEY, CDR2 SVGAGI, per germline. Here the CDR3 reads CASGVDRAYEQCF. The CDR3 nucleotides are TGTGCCAGCGGTGTGGACAGGGCCTACGAGCAGTGCTTC.

This clonotype was recorded at least ten times. This chain uses TRBV5-1 with TRBJ1-1; D is possibly TRBD1 (6 bases). The CDR3 extends over 14 amino acids. Germline assignment: CDR1 SGHRS and CDR2 YFSETQ. V dropped 4 bases and J dropped 1 base, with 11 bases sitting between them. CDR3 sequence: CASSPGDRNTEAFF. The DNA for the CDR3 is TGCGCCAGCAGCCCAGGGGATCGGAACACTGAAGCTTTCTTT.

This clonotype was detected ten times or more. A much larger clone lies a single base off, so this may be a read error. The genes are TRBV5-1 and TRBJ2-7; D is ambiguous. The germline CDR1 and CDR2 sequences are SGHRS and YFSETQ. The CDR3 spans 14 residues. The CDR3 region has the DNA TGCGCCGGCAGCTTATCTCCTTTGTCCTACGAGCAGTACTTC. This encodes CAGSLSPLSYEQYF. Looking up the rest from reference TRBV5-1 and TRBJ2-7 gives the full variable domain: KAGVTQTPRYLIKTRGQQVTLSCSPISGHRSVSWYQQTPGQGLQFLFEYFSETQRNKGNFPGRFSGRQFSNSRSEMNVSTLELGDSALYLCAGSLSPLSYEQYFGPGTRLTVT.

This clonotype occurred many times. This may come from a read error, since a much larger clone is one base off. The chain joins TRBV7-2 to TRBJ2-7, with a possible D match to TRBD2 (6 bases). The CDR3 has 14 residues. The germline V gene encodes CDR1 SGHTA and CDR2 FQGNSA. V lost 2 bases to trimming and J lost 4 bases, with 12 bases between them. DNA for the CDR3: TGTGCCAGCAGCTTACTCGGGACTGTATACGAGCAGTACTTC. Translated: CASSLLGTVYEQYF.

The chain links TRBV20-1 to TRBJ2-7, with 7 bases fitting TRBD2. Germline assignment: CDR1 DFQATT and CDR2 SNEGSKA (reference sequence). The CDR3 sequence is 14 residues long. Trimming took 0 bases from V and 5 from J; bases not matched to a gene: 7. CDR3: CSAREGGGSNEQYF. Here the CDR3 DNA reads TGCAGTGCTAGAGAGGGGGGGGGGAGCAACGAGCAGTACTTC.

The chain recombines TRBV2 with TRBJ1-2, with 7 bases lining up with TRBD1. Germline CDR1 SNHLY, CDR2 FYNNEI. This CDR3 comprises 12 residues. J was trimmed by 7 bases and V by 6 bases; bases with no gene match: 5. The CDR3, as DNA: TGTGCCAGCAGCGAGACAGGGTTTGGCTACACCTTC. This codes for CASSETGFGYTF.

The rearrangement links TRBV28 to TRBJ1-5; D uncertain. This CDR3 is 11 amino acids long. With 7 bases removed from V and 2 bases from J, the gap between germline ends came to 3 bases. The V gene's germline CDR1 is MDHEN and CDR2 SYDVKM. The CDR3 reads CASNGNQPQHF. The CDR3 nucleotides read TGTGCCAGCAATGGCAATCAGCCCCAGCATTTT.

Details on this clonotype: One end of the junction does not line up with germline, which may come from a read error. The gene calls are TRBV12-3 or TRBV12-4 and TRBJ2-7; D is unclear. The CDR3 is 13 amino acids. In DNA, the CDR3 is TGTGCCAGCAGTTTGGCCGACACGGACGAGCGGTACTTC. Residues: CASSLADTDERYF.

As regards this clonotype: A much larger clone is a single base away; this may be a read error. The CDR3 ends on some other residue instead of the conserved phenylalanine or tryptophan, so this is likely a read error. The chain uses TRBV12-5 and TRBJ1-3; D is unresolved. V lost 0 bases and J 6 bases, leaving 15 bases between the germline ends. Germline V lookup: CDR1 LGHNT, CDR2 FRNRAP. The CDR3 covers 16 residues. CDR3 DNA sequence: TGTGCTAGTGGTTTGGTAAAGGGATCAAGGGTAAACACCATATATTCT. Residues: CASGLVKGSRVNTIYS.

This clonotype was recorded at least ten times. J is TRBJ2-3 and V is TRBV10-1; D uncertain. V lost 5 bases and J lost 3, with 12 bases in between. This CDR3 has 14 amino acids. The germline V gene has CDR1 WNHNN and CDR2 SYGVQD (reference sequence). CDR3 DNA sequence: TGCGCCAGCAGTCGAGACACGCGGACAGATACGCAGTATTTT. This gives the protein CASSRDTRTDTQYF.

The chain carries TRBV10-3 and TRBJ2-7; 8 nucleotides match TRBD2. V gave up 3 bases and J gave up 6 bases; unmatched junction bases: 13. The CDR3 contains 16 residues. Per the germline V gene, CDR1 is ENHRY and CDR2 is SYGVKD. CDR3 amino acids: CAISDSGGTTRGEQYF. CDR3 DNA: TGTGCCATCAGTGACTCGGGAGGGACTACACGTGGCGAGCAGTACTTC.

CDR3 residues: CSVRASTRSNEQFF. The CDR3 nucleotides read TGCAGCGTTAGGGCTAGCACCAGATCCAATGAGCAGTTCTTC. The chain couples TRBV29-1 to TRBJ2-1; the D gene is possibly TRBD2 (5 bases). Germline V gives CDR1 SQVTM, CDR2 ANQGSEA. The CDR3 sequence is 14 residues long. The V and J ends lost 5 bases and 6 bases respectively, with 17 bases between them.

This rearrangement joins TRBV10-3 to TRBJ2-7; 8 bases line up with TRBD1. Germline V gives CDR1 ENHRY, CDR2 SYGVKD. The V segment lost 8 bases and the J segment 2 bases; nucleotides outside the gene matches: 11. The CDR3 loop spans 15 amino acids. This chain's CDR3 is CAIGLTGAAAYEQYF. In DNA form, the CDR3 reads TGTGCCATCGGACTGACAGGGGCCGCTGCCTACGAGCAGTACTTC.

CDR3 region: CASTEGLAGGEQYF. The CDR3 DNA is TGTGCCAGCACCGAGGGACTAGCGGGAGGGGAGCAGTACTTC. The chain uses TRBV6-5 and TRBJ2-7; TRBD2 aligns across 16 bases. The ends lost 7 bases at V and 7 bases at J; junction bases unmatched: 4. In germline, CDR1 is MNHEY, CDR2 SVGAGI. The CDR3 is 14 amino acids.

This clonotype showed up many times. The chain couples TRBV2 to TRBJ1-4; a weak D match, TRBD1 (5 bases). CDR1 is SNHLY, CDR2 FYNNEI, per germline. The V end lost 4 bases, the J end lost 8 bases, and 14 bases lay between the germline ends. The CDR3 runs 14 residues. Here the CDR3 DNA reads TGTGCCAGCAGTGGGGACTCAGCTCAGGAAAAACTGTTTTTT. Amino acid sequence: CASSGDSAQEKLFF.

This chain connects TRBV20-1 to TRBJ1-6; the match to TRBD1 covers 8 bases. Germline V gene data show CDR1 as DFQATT and CDR2 as SNEGSKA (reference sequence). The CDR3 is 15 amino acids. V was clipped by 1 base and J by 5 bases; unmatched bases: 4. CDR3 loop: CSARVRDRNNSPLHF. The CDR3 region has the DNA TGCAGTGCTAGAGTCCGGGACAGGAATAATTCACCCCTCCACTTT.

As regards this clonotype: A much larger clone sits a single nucleotide away, making a read error possible. This chain joins TRBV4-1 and TRBJ2-7, with 11 bases that match TRBD2. The CDR3 covers 17 residues. J gave up 2 bases and V 3 bases, and 9 bases lay outside the gene matches. Germline V gene sequence: CDR1 MGHRA, CDR2 YSYEKL. The CDR3 region has the DNA TGCGCCAGCAGCCACCCACCCGGGACTAGCGGCCCCTACGAGCAGTACTTC. It encodes CASSHPPGTSGPYEQYF.